This paragraph covers one TCR beta chain sequence. Its matching antigen is unknown. This entry is derived from a study of early T cells in non-severe SARS-CoV-2 infection. Study background: Chains were not paired, and sequencing was done on bulk RNA from unsorted whole blood. Study results and limitations: Matches to VDJdb favored anti-spike CD8 responses and missed private and CD4 specificities.

Individual cDNA molecules each received unique molecular identifiers attached to them. TCRdb re-derived calls from the 5' RACE reads in MiXCR, one entry per CDR3 protein. In the table there are approximately 40,000 distinct CDR3 sequences, roughly 9.7% of which are singletons. Germline V CDR1 and CDR2: MNHEY, SVGEGT. The CDR3 covers 16 residues. Trimming took 2 bases from V and 4 from J; bases not matched to a gene: 8. The rearrangement joins TRBV6-2 or TRBV6-3 to TRBJ1-5, with TRBD1 matching over 7 bases. Sequencing was done on a sample of whole blood. This receptor was obtained from an adult who was a healthcare worker with PCR-confirmed SARS-CoV-2 infection or an uninfected control (not recorded which). Here the CDR3 reads CASSYRDRDWNQPQHF. The CDR3 DNA is TGTGCCAGCAGTTACCGAGACAGGGATTGGAATCAGCCCCAGCATTTT.